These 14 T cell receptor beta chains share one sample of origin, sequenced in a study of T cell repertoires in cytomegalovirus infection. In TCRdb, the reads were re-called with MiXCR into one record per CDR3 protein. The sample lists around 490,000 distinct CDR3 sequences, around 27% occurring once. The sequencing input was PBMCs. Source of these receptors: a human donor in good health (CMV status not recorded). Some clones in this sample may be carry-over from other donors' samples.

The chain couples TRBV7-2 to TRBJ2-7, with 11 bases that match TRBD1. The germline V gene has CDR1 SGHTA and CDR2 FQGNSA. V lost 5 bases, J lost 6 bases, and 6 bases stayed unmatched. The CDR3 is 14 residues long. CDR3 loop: CASSRGGQGVEQYF. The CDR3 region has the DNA TGTGCCAGCAGCCGCGGGGGACAGGGGGTCGAGCAGTACTTC.

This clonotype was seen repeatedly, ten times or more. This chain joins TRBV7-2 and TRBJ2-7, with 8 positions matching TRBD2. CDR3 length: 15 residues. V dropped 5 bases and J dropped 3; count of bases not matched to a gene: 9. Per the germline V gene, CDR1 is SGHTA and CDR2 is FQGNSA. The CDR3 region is CASSLGLVPRYEQYF. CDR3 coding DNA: TGTGCCAGCAGCCTGGGACTAGTGCCTCGCTACGAGCAGTACTTC. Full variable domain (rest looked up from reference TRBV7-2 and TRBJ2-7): GAGVSQSPSNKVTEKGKDVELRCDPISGHTALYWYRQSLGQGLEFLIYFQGNSAPDKSGLPSDRFSAERTGGSVSTLTIQRTQQEDSAVYLCASSLGLVPRYEQYFGPGTRLTVT.

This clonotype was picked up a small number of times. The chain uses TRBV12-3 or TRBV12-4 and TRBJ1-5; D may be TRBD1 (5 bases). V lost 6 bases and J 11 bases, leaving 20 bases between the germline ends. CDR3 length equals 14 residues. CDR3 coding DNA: TGTGCCAGCAGCCAACGGGACGGCGGGAGGTCCCAGCATTTT. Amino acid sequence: CASSQRDGGRSQHF.

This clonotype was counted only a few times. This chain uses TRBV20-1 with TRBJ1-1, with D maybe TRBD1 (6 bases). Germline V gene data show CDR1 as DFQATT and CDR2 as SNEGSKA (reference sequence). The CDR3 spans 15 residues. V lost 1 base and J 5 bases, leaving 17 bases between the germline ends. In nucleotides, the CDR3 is TGCAGTGCTAGAGTGGGGCGGTTAGGGGGAACTGAAGCTTTCTTT. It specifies CSARVGRLGGTEAFF.

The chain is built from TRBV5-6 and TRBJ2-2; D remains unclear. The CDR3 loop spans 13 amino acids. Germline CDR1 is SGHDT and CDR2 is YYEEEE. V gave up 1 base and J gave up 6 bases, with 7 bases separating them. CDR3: CASSLQLPGELFF. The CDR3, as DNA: TGTGCCAGCAGCTTGCAACTCCCCGGGGAGCTGTTTTTT.

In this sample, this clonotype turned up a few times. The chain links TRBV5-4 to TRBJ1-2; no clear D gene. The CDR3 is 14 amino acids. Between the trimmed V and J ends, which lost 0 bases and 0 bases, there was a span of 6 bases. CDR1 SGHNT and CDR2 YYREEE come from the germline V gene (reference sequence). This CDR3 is CASSLGVSNYGYTF. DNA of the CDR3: TGTGCCAGCAGCTTGGGGGTATCTAACTATGGCTACACCTTC.

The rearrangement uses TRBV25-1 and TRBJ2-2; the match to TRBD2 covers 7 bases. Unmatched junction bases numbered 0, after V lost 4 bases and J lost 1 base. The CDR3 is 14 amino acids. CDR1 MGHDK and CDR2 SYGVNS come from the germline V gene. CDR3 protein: CASSVAGNTGELFF. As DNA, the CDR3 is TGTGCCAGCAGTGTAGCGGGGAACACCGGGGAGCTGTTTTTT.

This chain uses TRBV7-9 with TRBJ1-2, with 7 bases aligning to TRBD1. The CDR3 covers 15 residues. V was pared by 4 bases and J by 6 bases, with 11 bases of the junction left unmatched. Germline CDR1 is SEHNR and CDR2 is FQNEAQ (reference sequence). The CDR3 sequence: CASSSTQTGLNGYTF. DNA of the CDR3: TGTGCCAGCAGCTCGACCCAGACAGGGTTAAATGGCTACACCTTC. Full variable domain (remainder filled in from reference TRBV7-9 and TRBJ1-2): DTGVSQNPRHKITKRGQNVTFRCDPISEHNRLYWYRQTLGQGPEFLTYFQNEAQLEKSRLLSDRFSAERPKGSFSTLEIQRTEQGDSAMYLCASSSTQTGLNGYTFGSGTRLTVV.

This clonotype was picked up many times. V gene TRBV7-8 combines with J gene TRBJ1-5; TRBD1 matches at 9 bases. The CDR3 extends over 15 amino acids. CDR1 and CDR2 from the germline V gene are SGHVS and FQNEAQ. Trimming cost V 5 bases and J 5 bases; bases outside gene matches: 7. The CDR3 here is CASSQGGQGYQPQHF. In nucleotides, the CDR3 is TGTGCCAGCAGCCAAGGGGGACAGGGATATCAGCCCCAGCATTTT.

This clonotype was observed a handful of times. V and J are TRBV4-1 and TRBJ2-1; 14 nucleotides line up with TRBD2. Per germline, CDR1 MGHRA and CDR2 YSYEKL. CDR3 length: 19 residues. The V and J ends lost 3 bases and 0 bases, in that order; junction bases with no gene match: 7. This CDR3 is CASSHGLAGGLSSYNEQFF. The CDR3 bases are TGCGCCAGCAGCCACGGACTAGCGGGAGGCCTAAGCTCCTACAATGAGCAGTTCTTC.

The CDR3, as DNA: TGCGCCAGCACCCCGCGAACTGGAGGGGGCTCTGGCTACACCTTC. Protein product: CASTPRTGGGSGYTF. The genes are TRBV10-2 and TRBJ1-2; 7 bases are shared with TRBD1. This CDR3 region has 15 residues. V dropped 7 bases and J dropped 7; count of bases not matched to a gene: 15. From germline, CDR1 is WSHSY and CDR2 SAAADI.

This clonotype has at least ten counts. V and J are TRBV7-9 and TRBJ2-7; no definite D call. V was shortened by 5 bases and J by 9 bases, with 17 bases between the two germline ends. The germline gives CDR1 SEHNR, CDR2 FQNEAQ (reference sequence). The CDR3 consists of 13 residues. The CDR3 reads CASSHETGMGQYF. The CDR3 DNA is TGTGCCAGCAGCCATGAGACCGGTATGGGGCAGTACTTC.

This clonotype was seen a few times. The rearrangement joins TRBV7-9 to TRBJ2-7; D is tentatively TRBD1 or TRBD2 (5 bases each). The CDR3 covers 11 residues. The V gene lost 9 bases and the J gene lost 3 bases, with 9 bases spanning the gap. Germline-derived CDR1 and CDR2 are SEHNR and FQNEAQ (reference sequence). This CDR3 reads CASRGDYEQYF. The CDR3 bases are TGTGCCAGTAGAGGGGACTACGAGCAGTACTTC.

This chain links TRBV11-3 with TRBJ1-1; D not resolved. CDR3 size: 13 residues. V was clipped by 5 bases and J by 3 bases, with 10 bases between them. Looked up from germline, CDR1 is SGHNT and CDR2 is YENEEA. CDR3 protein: CASSPGPDTEAFF. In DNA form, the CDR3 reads TGTGCCAGCAGCCCAGGACCAGACACTGAAGCTTTCTTT.